This TCR beta chain stems from a study of blood T cell repertoires in COVID-19. CDR3 size: 17 residues. The germline V gene has CDR1 KGHSH and CDR2 LQKENI. With 3 bases clipped from V and 5 bases from J, the junction kept 5 bases outside the gene matches. Only in-frame clones appear in the TCRdb table, and some are missing; sequencing was by immunoSEQ multiplex PCR. The table lists 350,000 to 500,000 clones, roughly 89% of them singletons. The sequenced sample was peripheral blood. The sequence derives from a man younger than 30 with COVID-19, enrolled during active disease. This sequence joins TRBV18 and TRBJ2-3; 16 nucleotides agree with TRBD2. The CDR3 nucleotides read TGTGCCAGCTCACCGCCGGGACTAGCGGGAGGGGTAGATACGCAGTATTTT. It is translated as CASSPPGLAGGVDTQYF.